This is a list of T cell receptor beta chains from one sample in a study of shared clonotypes between healthy human individuals. TCRdb's table, derived via immunoSEQ multiplex PCR, lists solely in-frame clones and lacks some. This sample has over a million clones, with 95% to 97% found just once. The sequencing input was naive CD4+ T cells sorted from blood. The receptors were sampled from a man aged 30 to 45 in good health. CDR3s include the opening cysteine and the closing phenylalanine or tryptophan. Fields, in order: J gene, D gene, CDR3 length, V gene, clone size, CDR3 protein, CDR3 DNA. The D gene is left open where the match is weak. A clone size is listed for some rows: how often the clone was seen (once, few, many), or a class if it is expanded.

J: TRBJ2-3
D: -
length: 13
V: TRBV29-1
size: -
CDR3: CSVVRTFTDTQYF
DNA: TGCAGCGTTGTGAGAACTTTCACAGATACGCAGTATTTT

J: TRBJ2-2
D: TRBD1
length: 15
V: TRBV7-9
size: -
CDR3: CASSPGDRVTGELFF
DNA: TGTGCCAGCAGCCCAGGGGACAGGGTCACCGGGGAGCTGTTTTTT

J: TRBJ2-1
D: -
length: 13
V: TRBV2
size: -
CDR3: CASRIGRDNEQFF
DNA: TGTGCCAGCAGAATAGGACGAGACAATGAGCAGTTCTTC

J: TRBJ2-7
D: -
length: 13
V: TRBV28
size: once
CDR3: CASSLSSQDEQYF
DNA: TGTGCCAGCAGTTTATCCTCCCAAGACGAGCAGTACTTC

J: TRBJ2-1
D: -
length: 13
V: TRBV7-2
size: once
CDR3: CASSRGPTTEQFF
DNA: TGTGCCAGCTCCAGGGGCCCCACAACGGAGCAGTTCTTC

J: TRBJ1-5
D: -
length: 13
V: TRBV7-2
size: -
CDR3: CASSYCSNQPQHF
DNA: TGTGCCAGCAGCTACTGTAGCAATCAGCCCCAGCATTTT

J: TRBJ1-5
D: TRBD1
length: 14
V: TRBV27
size: few
CDR3: CASSDRGDTQPQHF
DNA: TGTGCCAGCAGTGACAGGGGAGATACTCAGCCCCAGCATTTT

J: TRBJ2-5
D: -
length: 11
V: TRBV11-2
size: -
CDR3: CASSFRETQYF
DNA: TGTGCCAGCAGCTTCCGGGAGACCCAGTACTTC

J: TRBJ2-7
D: TRBD1
length: 18
V: TRBV7-9
size: -
CDR3: CASSSTSGQGGRAYEQYF
DNA: TGTGCCAGCAGCTCTACATCGGGACAGGGGGGGAGGGCCTACGAGCAGTACTTC

J: TRBJ2-7
D: TRBD2
length: 10
V: TRBV29-1
size: -
CDR3: CSAGGDEQYF
DNA: TGCAGCGCGGGGGGGGACGAGCAGTACTTC

J: TRBJ2-4
D: TRBD1
length: 16
V: TRBV5-6
size: -
CDR3: CASSSRDRVTENIQYF
DNA: TGTGCCAGCAGCTCACGGGACAGGGTTACAGAAAACATTCAGTACTTC

J: TRBJ2-3
D: -
length: 15
V: TRBV5-1
size: once
CDR3: CASSLGVGFADTQYF
DNA: TGCGCCAGCAGCTTGGGGGTCGGGTTTGCAGATACGCAGTATTTT

J: TRBJ2-7
D: -
length: 15
V: TRBV4-1
size: -
CDR3: CASSHYLEAGYEQYF
DNA: TGCGCCAGCAGCCACTACCTTGAAGCAGGCTACGAGCAGTACTTC

J: TRBJ1-1
D: -
length: 18
V: TRBV11-2
size: once
CDR3: CASSLDRGWGGTDTEAFF
DNA: TGTGCCAGCAGCTTAGATCGAGGCTGGGGTGGTACGGACACTGAAGCTTTCTTT

J: TRBJ2-1
D: TRBD1
length: 15
V: TRBV7-3
size: few
CDR3: CASSETGADYNEQFF
DNA: TGTGCCAGCAGCGAAACAGGGGCTGACTACAATGAGCAGTTCTTC

J: TRBJ1-4
D: -
length: 16
V: TRBV27
size: -
CDR3: CASSRVGRSQGEKLFF
DNA: TGTGCCAGCAGCCGCGTGGGCAGGTCTCAGGGTGAAAAACTGTTTTTT

J: TRBJ1-1
D: TRBD1
length: 14
V: TRBV5-5
size: -
CDR3: CASSPGGLNTEAFF
DNA: TGTGCCAGCAGCCCAGGGGGCTTGAACACTGAAGCTTTCTTT

J: TRBJ2-3
D: -
length: 13
V: TRBV15
size: few
CDR3: CATSRDLTDTQYF
DNA: TGTGCCACCAGCAGGGACCTCACAGATACGCAGTATTTT

J: TRBJ2-7
D: -
length: 12
V: TRBV28
size: -
CDR3: CATREVDYEQYF
DNA: TGTGCCACCCGAGAGGTCGACTACGAGCAGTACTTC

J: TRBJ2-1
D: -
length: 15
V: TRBV4-3
size: -
CDR3: CASSLGTARSNEQFF
DNA: TGCGCCAGCAGCCTTGGGACTGCTCGCTCCAATGAGCAGTTCTTC

J: TRBJ1-2
D: TRBD1
length: 13
V: TRBV19
size: few
CDR3: CASTRQGDIGYTF
DNA: TGTGCCAGTACTCGACAGGGGGATATTGGCTACACCTTC

J: TRBJ2-1
D: -
length: 13
V: TRBV18
size: few
CDR3: CASSRGLGNEQFF
DNA: TGTGCCAGCTCACGGGGCCTCGGGAATGAGCAGTTCTTC

J: TRBJ2-3
D: -
length: 13
V: TRBV5-1
size: once
CDR3: CASSLSGADTQYF
DNA: TGCGCCAGCAGCTTGTCGGGCGCAGATACGCAGTATTTT

J: TRBJ1-2
D: TRBD1
length: 13
V: TRBV4-3
size: -
CDR3: CASSPYRGQGYTF
DNA: TGCGCCAGCAGCCCCTACAGGGGACAAGGCTACACCTTC

J: TRBJ2-7
D: -
length: 14
V: TRBV6-5
size: -
CDR3: CASSRTRVAYEQYF
DNA: TGTGCCAGCAGCCGCACAAGGGTCGCCTACGAGCAGTACTTC